This passage covers 18 T cell receptor beta chains from one sample sequenced in a study of Graves' ophthalmopathy and Graves' hyperthyroidism. The authors amplified TCR beta CDR3 regions, and they did so from RNA transcripts for repertoire sequencing. The first-round RT-PCR employed HTBI primers together with the Qiagen OneStep RT-PCR kit. A multiplex PCR was then performed as the second round. In TCRdb, the multiplex PCR reads were re-called with MiXCR into one record per CDR3 protein. The sample yields 650,000 to 900,000 distinct CDR3 sequences, roughly 41% seen once. Sequencing used peripheral blood. Receptors originate from an adult man with Graves' ophthalmopathy.

DNA for the CDR3: TGTGCCAGCAGCCAGAAAGGGACAACCACCTACGAGCAGTACTTC. This encodes CASSQKGTTTYEQYF. V gene TRBV2 combines with J gene TRBJ2-7, with D possibly matching TRBD1 (6 bases). V lost 6 bases, J lost 2 bases, and 17 bases lay in between. The germline CDR1 and CDR2 sequences are SNHLY and FYNNEI. The length of the CDR3 is 15 residues. Drawing the rest from reference TRBV2 and TRBJ2-7, the complete variable domain is EPEVTQTPSHQVTQMGQEVILRCVPISNHLYFYWYRQILGQKVEFLVSFYNNEISEKSEIFDDQFSVERPDGSNFTLKIRSTKLEDSAMYFCASSQKGTTTYEQYFGPGTRLTVT.

This rearrangement joins TRBV25-1 to TRBJ2-7; 10 nucleotides line up with TRBD2. This CDR3 is 14 amino acids long. V lost 7 bases, J lost 4 bases, and 7 bases stayed unmatched. Germline-derived CDR1 and CDR2 are MGHDK and SYGVNS. The chain's CDR3 is CASTGSGGGYEQYF. CDR3 DNA: TGTGCCAGCACGGGGAGCGGGGGGGGATACGAGCAGTACTTC.

This clonotype was seen repeatedly, ten times or more. The chain has TRBV19 and TRBJ1-6, with D maybe TRBD1 (5 bases). This CDR3 spans 14 amino acids. From germline, CDR1 is LNHDA and CDR2 SQIVND (reference sequence). The V and J ends lost 4 bases and 10 bases respectively, with 14 bases between them. The CDR3 sequence is CASSKDTQSSPLHF. The CDR3 region has the DNA TGTGCCAGTAGTAAGGACACTCAATCCTCACCCCTCCACTTT.

This clonotype was observed at least ten times. J is TRBJ1-1 and V is TRBV24-1; 9 positions agree with TRBD1. Unmatched junction bases numbered 4, after V lost 2 bases and J lost 1 base. Germline V lookup: CDR1 KGHDR, CDR2 SFDVKD. The CDR3 contains 16 residues. The chain's CDR3 is CATSDSGTGPNTEAFF. CDR3 DNA sequence: TGTGCCACCAGTGATTCGGGGACAGGGCCGAACACTGAAGCTTTCTTT.

This clonotype has just a few counts. This chain connects TRBV5-1 to TRBJ2-3; 10 bases line up with TRBD2. CDR3 size: 14 residues. The junction had 4 bases not matched to a gene; V was cut back by 8 bases and J by 1 base. Germline V lookup: CDR1 SGHRS, CDR2 YFSETQ. In nucleotides, the CDR3 is TGCGCCAGTAAGCGGGAGGGCGGCACAGATACGCAGTATTTT. The encoded protein is CASKREGGTDTQYF.

The chain is built from TRBV7-9 and TRBJ1-1; D might be TRBD1 (5 bases). Germline assignment: CDR1 SEHNR and CDR2 FQNEAQ (reference sequence). V was clipped by 3 bases and J by 5 bases, with 16 bases between them. CDR3 length: 15 residues. CDR3 region: CASSFGAASTTEAFF. As DNA, the CDR3 is TGTGCCAGCAGCTTTGGGGCAGCGTCCACGACTGAAGCTTTCTTT. The complete variable domain, with remaining parts taken from reference TRBV7-9 and TRBJ1-1, reads DTGVSQNPRHKITKRGQNVTFRCDPISEHNRLYWYRQTLGQGPEFLTYFQNEAQLEKSRLLSDRFSAERPKGSFSTLEIQRTEQGDSAMYLCASSFGAASTTEAFFGQGTRLTVV.

The chain links TRBV29-1 to TRBJ2-5; D could derive from TRBD1 or TRBD2 (5 bases each). This CDR3 spans 12 amino acids. Germline lookup yields CDR1 SQVTM and CDR2 ANQGSEA. The V end lost 8 bases, the J end lost 3 bases, and 13 bases lay between the germline ends. The CDR3 reads CSLRGIEETQYF. CDR3 DNA: TGCAGCTTACGGGGCATCGAAGAGACCCAGTACTTC.

In DNA, the CDR3 is TGTGCCAGCAGCCCAGAGGCAGGGGGAAGGTCGCCCCAGCATTTT. Residues: CASSPEAGGRSPQHF. The J gene is TRBJ1-5, the V gene TRBV9, with TRBD1 identical over 7 bases. The ends lost 4 bases at V and 9 bases at J; junction bases unmatched: 13. CDR1 and CDR2 from the germline V gene are SGDLS and YYNGEE. CDR3 size: 15 residues.

J is TRBJ2-5 and V is TRBV7-2, with D possibly matching TRBD2 (7 bases). The V end lost 1 base, the J end lost 7 bases, and 19 bases lay between the germline ends. Germline V gene lookup returns CDR1 SGHTA and CDR2 FQGNSA. The CDR3 extends over 16 amino acids. CDR3 sequence reads: CASSLGLRGAGGTQYF. CDR3 DNA: TGTGCCAGCAGCTTAGGTCTCCGGGGGGCGGGCGGGACCCAGTACTTC.

The chain is built from TRBV29-1 and TRBJ1-1; the match to TRBD1 covers 10 bases. The V and J ends lost 8 bases and 5 bases, in that order; junction bases with no gene match: 5. Germline CDR1 reads SQVTM; CDR2 reads ANQGSEA. This CDR3 has 12 residues. CDR3 residues: CSSRTGGTEAFF. In nucleotides, the CDR3 is TGCAGCTCCAGGACAGGGGGGACTGAAGCTTTCTTT.

This clonotype was observed many times. The chain couples TRBV9 to TRBJ2-5, with TRBD2 matching 7 bases. With 3 bases clipped from V and 5 bases from J, the junction kept 10 bases outside the gene matches. The CDR3 covers 15 residues. CDR1 and CDR2 from the germline V gene are SGDLS and YYNGEE. The CDR3 spells CASSATGRVRETQYF. DNA of the CDR3: TGTGCCAGCAGCGCGACTGGGAGGGTCCGGGAGACCCAGTACTTC.

The CDR3 reads CASNEGSGGYTF. DNA for the CDR3: TGCGCCAGCAATGAAGGGTCGGGCGGCTACACCTTC. This chain uses TRBV10-2 with TRBJ1-2; no firm D call. V dropped 7 bases and J dropped 8 bases, with 14 bases sitting between them. The CDR3 runs 12 residues. Germline CDR1 WSHSY, CDR2 SAAADI.

The gene calls are TRBV20-1 and TRBJ1-3; D gene unclear. CDR3 length equals 13 residues. From germline, CDR1 is DFQATT and CDR2 SNEGSKA (reference sequence). V gave up 3 bases and J gave up 1 base, with 7 bases separating them. The CDR3 protein is CSASGESGNTIYF. CDR3 coding DNA: TGCAGTGCTAGTGGGGAGTCTGGAAACACCATATATTTT.

This clonotype was recorded at least ten times. This chain joins TRBV9 and TRBJ2-7, with 9 bases identical to TRBD1. CDR1 is SGDLS and CDR2 is YYNGEE in the germline V gene. V gave up 3 bases and J gave up 2 bases; unmatched junction bases: 3. The length of the CDR3 is 14 residues. Here the CDR3 reads CASSAGQGTYEQYF. The CDR3 bases are TGTGCCAGCAGCGCGGGACAGGGAACCTACGAGCAGTACTTC.

This clonotype was detected only once. The rearrangement joins TRBV25-1 to TRBJ1-3, with D tentatively TRBD1 (6 bases). Trimming pared 7 bases from V and 3 bases from J, leaving 10 bases between. Germline CDR1 MGHDK, CDR2 SYGVNS. CDR3 length: 13 amino acids. The CDR3 bases are TGTGCCAGCAAACAGGGTGGTGGAAACACCATATATTTT. It specifies CASKQGGGNTIYF.

The chain employs TRBV4-3 and TRBJ2-5, with D unresolved. In germline, CDR1 is LGHNA, CDR2 YSLEER. CDR3 length: 14 residues. V was trimmed by 0 bases and J by 4 bases, leaving 9 bases between them. CDR3 sequence reads: CASSQDPSRETQYF. In DNA, the CDR3 is TGCGCCAGCAGCCAAGATCCTAGTCGAGAGACCCAGTACTTC.

Worth noting for this clonotype: This likely comes from a read error, as the CDR3 has no conserved phenylalanine or tryptophan at its end. The chain uses TRBV7-6 and TRBJ2-5, with TRBD2 as a possible D gene (5 bases). The germline V gene encodes CDR1 SGHVS and CDR2 FNYEAQ. Trimming removed 0 bases at V and 5 bases at J, with 13 bases between. This CDR3 spans 15 amino acids. CDR3 DNA: TGTGCCAGCAGCTTAGCGGGAGTAGCAATGGAGACCCAGTACTAC. This codes for CASSLAGVAMETQYY.

The gene calls are TRBV2 and TRBJ1-4; D not resolved. V shed 7 bases and J shed 8 bases, with 20 bases lying between them. Germline CDR1 reads SNHLY; CDR2 reads FYNNEI. CDR3 length: 15 residues. CDR3 in amino acids: CASTPASQVGEKLFF. As DNA, the CDR3 is TGTGCCAGCACCCCGGCGAGCCAGGTCGGCGAAAAACTGTTTTTT. Looking up the rest from reference TRBV2 and TRBJ1-4 gives the full variable domain: EPEVTQTPSHQVTQMGQEVILRCVPISNHLYFYWYRQILGQKVEFLVSFYNNEISEKSEIFDDQFSVERPDGSNFTLKIRSTKLEDSAMYFCASTPASQVGEKLFFGSGTQLSVL.